This T cell receptor (beta chain) was identified in a study of T-cell memory formation after mild COVID-19. Study findings and constraints: CD4+ contracting clones were mainly CM and EM; CD8+ ones, EMRA.

As to this clonotype: Its matching antigen is unknown.

TCRdb reanalysed the 5' RACE reads using MiXCR and keeps one entry per CDR3 protein. The sample contains roughly 190,000 distinct CDR3 sequences, over 9.5% of which appear only once. The V end lost 3 bases, the J end lost 0 bases, and 15 bases lay between the germline ends. CDR3 length: 16 amino acids. The sequencing input was PBMCs or a T cell subset sorted from them (not recorded which). The sequence came from a man between 18 and 35 years old who had mild COVID-19 (a few samples of this study predate the infection). Cell type and time point are not known. The chain has TRBV23-1 and TRBJ2-7; maybe TRBD2 (7 bases). TRBV23-1 is given ORF status, its function remaining uncertain. CDR3 coding DNA: TGCGCCAGCAGTCAGTGCGGGGGCCATAGCTCCTACGAGCAGTACTTC. Translated: CASSQCGGHSSYEQYF.